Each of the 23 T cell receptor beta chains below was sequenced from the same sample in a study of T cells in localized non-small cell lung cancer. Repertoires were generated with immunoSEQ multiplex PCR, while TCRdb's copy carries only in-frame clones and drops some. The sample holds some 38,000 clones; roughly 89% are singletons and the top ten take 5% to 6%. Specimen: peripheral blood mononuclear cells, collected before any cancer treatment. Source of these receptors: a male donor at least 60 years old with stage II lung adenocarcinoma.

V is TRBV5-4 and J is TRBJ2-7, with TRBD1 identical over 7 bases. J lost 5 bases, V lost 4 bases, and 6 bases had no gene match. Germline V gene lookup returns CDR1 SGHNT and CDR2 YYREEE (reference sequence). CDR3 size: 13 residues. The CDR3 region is CASSEQGIDEQYF. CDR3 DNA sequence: TGTGCCAGCAGCGAACAGGGGATCGACGAGCAGTACTTC.

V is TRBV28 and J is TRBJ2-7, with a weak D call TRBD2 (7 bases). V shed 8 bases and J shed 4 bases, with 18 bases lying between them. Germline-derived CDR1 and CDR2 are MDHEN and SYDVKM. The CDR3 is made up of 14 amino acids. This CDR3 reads CASVPGAGAYEQYF. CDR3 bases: TGTGCCAGCGTACCGGGGGCGGGAGCGTACGAGCAGTACTTC.

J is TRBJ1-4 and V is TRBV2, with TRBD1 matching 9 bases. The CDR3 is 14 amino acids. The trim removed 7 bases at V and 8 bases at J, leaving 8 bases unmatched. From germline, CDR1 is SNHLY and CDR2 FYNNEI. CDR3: CASTSGTGYEKLFF. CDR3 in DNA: TGTGCCAGCACCTCCGGGACAGGGTACGAAAAACTGTTTTTT. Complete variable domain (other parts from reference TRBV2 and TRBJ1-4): EPEVTQTPSHQVTQMGQEVILRCVPISNHLYFYWYRQILGQKVEFLVSFYNNEISEKSEIFDDQFSVERPDGSNFTLKIRSTKLEDSAMYFCASTSGTGYEKLFFGSGTQLSVL.

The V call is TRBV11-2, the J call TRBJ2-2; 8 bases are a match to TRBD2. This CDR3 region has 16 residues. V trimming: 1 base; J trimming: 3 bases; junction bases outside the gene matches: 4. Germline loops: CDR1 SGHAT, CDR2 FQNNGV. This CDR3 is CASSLVAGSDTGELFF. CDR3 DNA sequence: TGTGCCAGCAGCTTAGTAGCGGGAAGTGACACCGGGGAGCTGTTTTTT.

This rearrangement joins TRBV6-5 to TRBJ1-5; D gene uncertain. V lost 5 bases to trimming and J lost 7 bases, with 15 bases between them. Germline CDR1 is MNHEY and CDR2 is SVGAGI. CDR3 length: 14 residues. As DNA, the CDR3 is TGTGCCAGCAGTGTTTCGGGTTCTGAGCAGCCCCAGCATTTT. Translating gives CASSVSGSEQPQHF.

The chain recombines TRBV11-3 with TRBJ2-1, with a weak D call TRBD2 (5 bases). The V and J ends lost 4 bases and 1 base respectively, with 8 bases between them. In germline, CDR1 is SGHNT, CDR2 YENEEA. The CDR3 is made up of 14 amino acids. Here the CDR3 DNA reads TGTGCCAGCAGCTCTCGGACTTCCTACAATGAGCAGTTCTTC. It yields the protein CASSSRTSYNEQFF.

The CDR3: CASSPAGTSVTDTQYF. CDR3 in DNA: TGCGCCAGCAGCCCAGCGGGGACTAGCGTCACAGATACGCAGTATTTT. The chain links TRBV4-1 to TRBJ2-3, with 10 bases identical to TRBD2. Germline CDR1 MGHRA, CDR2 YSYEKL. The length of the CDR3 is 16 residues. Unmatched junction bases numbered 6, after V lost 4 bases and J lost 2 bases.

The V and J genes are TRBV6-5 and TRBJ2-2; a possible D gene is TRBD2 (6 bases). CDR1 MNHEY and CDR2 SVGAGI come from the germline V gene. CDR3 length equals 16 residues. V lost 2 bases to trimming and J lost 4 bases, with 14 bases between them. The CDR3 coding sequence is TGTGCCAGCAGTTACGACGGGACTTATGTCACCGGGGAGCTGTTTTTT. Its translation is CASSYDGTYVTGELFF.

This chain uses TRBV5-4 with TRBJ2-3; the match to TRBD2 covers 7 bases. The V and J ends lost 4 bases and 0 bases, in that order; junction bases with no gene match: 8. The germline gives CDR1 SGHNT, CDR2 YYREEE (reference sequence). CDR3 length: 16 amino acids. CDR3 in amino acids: CASSLMVGGSTDTQYF. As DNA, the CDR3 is TGTGCCAGCAGCCTCATGGTCGGGGGGAGCACAGATACGCAGTATTTT.

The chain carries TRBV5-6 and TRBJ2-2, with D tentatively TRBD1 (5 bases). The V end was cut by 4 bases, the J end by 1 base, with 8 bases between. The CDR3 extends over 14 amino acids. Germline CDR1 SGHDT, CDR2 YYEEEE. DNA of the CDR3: TGTGCCAGCAGCCTTGGACAGAACACCGGGGAGCTGTTTTTT. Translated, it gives CASSLGQNTGELFF.

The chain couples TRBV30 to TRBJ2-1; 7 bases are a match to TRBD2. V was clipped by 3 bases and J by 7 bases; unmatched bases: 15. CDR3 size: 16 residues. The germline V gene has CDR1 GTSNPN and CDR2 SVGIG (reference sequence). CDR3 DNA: TGTGCCTGGAGCTTCGGTTGGGAGGGCCTCGGGAATGAGCAGTTCTTC. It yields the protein CAWSFGWEGLGNEQFF.

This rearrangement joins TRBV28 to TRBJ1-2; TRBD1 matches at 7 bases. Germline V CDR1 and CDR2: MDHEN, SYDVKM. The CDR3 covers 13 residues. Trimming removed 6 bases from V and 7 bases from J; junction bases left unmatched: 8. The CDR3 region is CASSLQGSFGYTF. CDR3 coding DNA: TGTGCCAGCAGCCTACAGGGGTCGTTTGGCTACACCTTC.

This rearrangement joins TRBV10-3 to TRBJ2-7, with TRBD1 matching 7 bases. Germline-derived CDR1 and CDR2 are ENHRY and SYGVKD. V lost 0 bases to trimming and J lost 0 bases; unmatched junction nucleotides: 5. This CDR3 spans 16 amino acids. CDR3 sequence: CAISESSGTASYEQYF. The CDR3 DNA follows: TGTGCCATCAGTGAGTCCTCCGGGACAGCCTCCTACGAGCAGTACTTC.

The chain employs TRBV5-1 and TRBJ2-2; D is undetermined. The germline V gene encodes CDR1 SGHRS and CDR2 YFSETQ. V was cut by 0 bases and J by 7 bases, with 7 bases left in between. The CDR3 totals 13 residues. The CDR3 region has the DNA TGCGCCAGCAGCTTGGAGGTCGGCGGGGAGCTGTTTTTT. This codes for CASSLEVGGELFF.

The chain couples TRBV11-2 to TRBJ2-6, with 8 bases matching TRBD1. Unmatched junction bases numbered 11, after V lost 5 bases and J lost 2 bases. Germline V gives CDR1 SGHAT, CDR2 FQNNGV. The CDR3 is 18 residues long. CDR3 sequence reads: CASSRPGQGKTGANVLTF. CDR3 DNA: TGTGCCAGCAGCCGACCCGGACAGGGAAAAACTGGGGCCAACGTCCTGACTTTC. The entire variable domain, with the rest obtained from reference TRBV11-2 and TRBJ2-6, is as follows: EAGVAQSPRYKIIEKRQSVAFWCNPISGHATLYWYQQILGQGPKLLIQFQNNGVVDDSQLPKDRFSAERLKGVDSTLKIQPAKLEDSAVYLCASSRPGQGKTGANVLTFGAGSRLTVL.

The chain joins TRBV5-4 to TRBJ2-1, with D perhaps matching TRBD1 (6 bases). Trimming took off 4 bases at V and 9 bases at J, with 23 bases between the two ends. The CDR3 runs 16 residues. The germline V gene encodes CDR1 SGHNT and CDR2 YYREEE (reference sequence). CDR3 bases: TGTGCCAGCAGCCGGACGGGACAAGGGGGTACGGTTGAGCAGTTCTTC. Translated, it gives CASSRTGQGGTVEQFF.

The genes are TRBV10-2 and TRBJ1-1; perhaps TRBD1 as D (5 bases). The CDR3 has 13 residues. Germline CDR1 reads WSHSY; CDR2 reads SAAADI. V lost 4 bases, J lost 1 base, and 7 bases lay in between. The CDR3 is CASSGGQNTEAFF. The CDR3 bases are TGCGCCAGCAGTGGCGGACAGAACACTGAAGCTTTCTTT.

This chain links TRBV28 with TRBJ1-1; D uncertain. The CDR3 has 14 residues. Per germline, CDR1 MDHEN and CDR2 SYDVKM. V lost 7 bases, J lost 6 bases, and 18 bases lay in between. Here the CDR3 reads CASTRPDGDAEAFF. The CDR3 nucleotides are TGTGCCAGCACCCGGCCCGACGGCGACGCTGAAGCTTTCTTT. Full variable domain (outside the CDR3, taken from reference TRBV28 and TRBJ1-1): DVKVTQSSRYLVKRTGEKVFLECVQDMDHENMFWYRQDPGLGLRLIYFSYDVKMKEKGDIPEGYSVSREKKERFSLILESASTNQTSMYLCASTRPDGDAEAFFGQGTRLTVV.

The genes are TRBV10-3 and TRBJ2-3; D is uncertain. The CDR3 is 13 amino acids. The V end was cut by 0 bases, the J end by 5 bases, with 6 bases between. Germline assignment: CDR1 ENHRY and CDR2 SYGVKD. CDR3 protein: CAISESGIDTQYF. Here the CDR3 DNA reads TGTGCCATCAGTGAGTCGGGTATAGATACGCAGTATTTT.

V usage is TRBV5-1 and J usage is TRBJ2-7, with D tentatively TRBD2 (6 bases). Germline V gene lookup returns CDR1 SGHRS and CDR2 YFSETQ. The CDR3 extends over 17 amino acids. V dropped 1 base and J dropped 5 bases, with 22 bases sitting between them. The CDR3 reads CASSLLGAGRNVHEQYF. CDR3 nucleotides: TGCGCCAGCAGCTTGCTCGGGGCGGGGCGCAATGTCCACGAGCAGTACTTC.

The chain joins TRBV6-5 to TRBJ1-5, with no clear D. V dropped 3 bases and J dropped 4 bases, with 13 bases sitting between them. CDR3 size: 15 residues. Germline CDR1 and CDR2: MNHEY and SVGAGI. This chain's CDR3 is CASSYQGGGNQPQHF. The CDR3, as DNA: TGTGCCAGCAGTTATCAAGGAGGAGGAAATCAGCCCCAGCATTTT.

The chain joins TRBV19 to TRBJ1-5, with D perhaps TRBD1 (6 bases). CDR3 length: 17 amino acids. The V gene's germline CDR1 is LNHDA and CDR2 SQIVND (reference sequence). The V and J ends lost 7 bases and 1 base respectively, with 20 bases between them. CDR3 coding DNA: TGTGCCAGTACCCTCGGGCAGGGGCAGGGGAGCAATCAGCCCCAGCATTTT. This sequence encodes CASTLGQGQGSNQPQHF.

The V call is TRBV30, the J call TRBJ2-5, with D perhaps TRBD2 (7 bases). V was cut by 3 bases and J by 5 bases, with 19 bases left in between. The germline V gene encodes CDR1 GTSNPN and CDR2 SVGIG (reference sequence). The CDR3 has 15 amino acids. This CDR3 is CAWRQVAGAGETQYF. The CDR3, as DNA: TGTGCCTGGAGACAGGTCGCGGGGGCCGGGGAGACCCAGTACTTC.